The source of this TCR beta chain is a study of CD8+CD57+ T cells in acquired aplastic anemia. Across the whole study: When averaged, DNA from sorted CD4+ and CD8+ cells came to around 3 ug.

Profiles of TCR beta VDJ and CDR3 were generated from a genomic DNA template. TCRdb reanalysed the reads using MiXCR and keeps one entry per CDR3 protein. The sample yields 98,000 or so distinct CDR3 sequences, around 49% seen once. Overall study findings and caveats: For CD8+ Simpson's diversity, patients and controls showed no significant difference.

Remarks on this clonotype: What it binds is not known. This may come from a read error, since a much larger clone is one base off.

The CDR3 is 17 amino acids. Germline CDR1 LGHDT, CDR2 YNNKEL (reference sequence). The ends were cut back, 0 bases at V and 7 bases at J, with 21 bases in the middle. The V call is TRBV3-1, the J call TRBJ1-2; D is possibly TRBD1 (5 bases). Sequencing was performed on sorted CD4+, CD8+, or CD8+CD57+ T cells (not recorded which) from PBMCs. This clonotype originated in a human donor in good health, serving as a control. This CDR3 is CASSQESRGSVTAGYTF. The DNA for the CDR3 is TGTGCCAGCAGCCAAGAATCGCGGGGCTCAGTTACTGCTGGCTACACCTTC.